The entry that follows covers one T cell receptor (beta chain) sequence. The V end lost 6 bases, the J end lost 3 bases, and 12 bases lay between the germline ends. CDR1 is SQVTM, CDR2 ANQGSEA, per germline. The CDR3 is 13 amino acids. These data are taken from a study of blood T cell repertoires in COVID-19. About the research overall: Some COVID-19 samples were acute and others convalescent; all came from the United States, Italy and Spain. The cDNA or gDNA used as material had been derived from T cells, B-cell-depleted T cells, or PBMCs.

In the original analysis: Cell counts per sample came from amplifying reference gene primers. Clones were read by immunoSEQ multiplex PCR, and TCRdb kept only the in-frame ones, dropping some. The V and J calls and clone size were taken over from that table, and D and trimming were inferred from the DNA. Among roughly 190,000 clones listed, approximately 90% were seen once. The chain uses TRBV29-1 and TRBJ2-1, with D perhaps matching TRBD1 (6 bases). The clonotype originates from a man aged 45-60 years with acute or convalescent COVID-19. The source material was peripheral blood. The CDR3 reads CSVAHRVYNEQFF. The DNA for the CDR3 is TGCAGCGTCGCACACAGGGTCTACAATGAGCAGTTCTTC.